This T cell receptor (beta chain) is from a study of blood T cell repertoires in COVID-19 (dated by TCRdb to 2019 to 2021). About the full investigation: Samples from collaborators originated in the United States, Italy and Spain and spanned both the acute and convalescent phases of COVID-19. Where available, HLA class I and class II types were obtained from metadata supplied by the sample provider rather than from assay-based typing. Samples were obtained from the ongoing ImmuneRACE study (first 160 participants) and from about 1,300 subjects provided by 6 global collaborators. The dataset comprised deeply sampled blood TCRbeta repertoires from subjects exposed to, actively infected with, or recovered from COVID-19. A de-identified subject ID, COVID-19 status, age in years and sex were almost always included in the sample metadata. The prospective study material was composed of cDNA or gDNA derived from T cells, B-cell-depleted T cells, or PBMCs. The repertoires were released in a freely available public database meant as a resource for research on the immune response to SARS-CoV-2.

TCRbeta CDR3 regions were amplified from genomic DNA by means of the immunoSEQ Assay, a bias-controlled multiplex PCR. Per the source publication's procedure: The number of nucleated cells in each sample was estimated from the amplification of reference gene primers within the assay. To quantify the absolute abundance of each unique TCRbeta CDR3 rearrangement, sequence reads were collapsed and filtered. For each sample, productive Simpson clonality was calculated by taking the square root of Simpson's diversity index across productive rearrangements. Held by TCRdb, this immuneACCESS table contains in-frame sequences only and omits some clones. Under half of the omission traces to an unresolved V gene where checked; the cause of the rest is unknown. From that table come the V and J calls and clone size; the DNA was used to work out D and trimming. This sample lists approximately 250,000 clones; 86% were detected once. The ten most abundant clones make up roughly 13% of the sample.

Trimming takes 8 bases from V and 2 bases from J, and the germline ends sit 9 bases apart. CDR1 and CDR2, looked up from the germline V gene, are SQVTM and ANQGSEA. Spanning cysteine to phenylalanine, the CDR3 consists of 11 amino acids. Only CDR3 DNA remains: 33 bases, in frame from the first base. General study outcomes and caveats: Clinical and demographic metadata were provided uncurated, with the amount varying by source and participant.

At one collaborating source in Seattle, patients were enrolled during active infection and were followed longitudinally through the course of disease. Collaborating institutions collected whole blood in K2EDTA tubes following their own protocols. Collaborator samples were shipped for TCRbeta analysis as frozen whole blood, isolated PBMCs, or DNA extracted from either sample type. This clone appeared once. There is no known antigen for this receptor. Base qualities were left out, and no much larger clone turns up one base away. This receptor was identified in a woman in her seventies with COVID-19, enrolled during active disease. The chain was built from TRBV29-1 and TRBJ1-1, with the D segment identity uncertain. Sample: peripheral blood. The CDR3 corresponds to CSYSSNTEAFF. Read as DNA, the sequence is TGCAGCTACAGTTCTAACACTGAAGCTTTCTTT.